The present T cell receptor beta chain was sequenced within a study of T cells after yellow fever vaccination (dated by TCRdb to between 2019 and 2020). As for the study more broadly: Libraries from fractions with low cell numbers were prepared with the SMART-Seq v4 Ultra Low Input RNA kit. To track T-cell clones before and after primary and booster YFV17D yellow fever vaccination, bulk TCR alpha and beta repertoires were sequenced longitudinally. Two healthy male donors, one aged 18 to 30 and one aged 30 to 40 years, were included in the cohort. Blood was collected at multiple timepoints before and after primary and secondary immunization, and bulk PBMC replicates and cell subsets were isolated. The research as a whole found: FACS-sorted repertoires could contain abundant contaminating clonotypes from the bulk population, so computational filtering was required. The secondary T-cell response was weaker than the primary response but faster, peaking on day 5 instead of day 15. A small fraction of clonotypes appeared in both the CD4 and CD8 compartments, likely as a result of convergent recombination. After the booster, most clones that had expanded after primary vaccination were detected again (roughly 96% of CD4 and around nine tenths of CD8), suggesting broad maintenance of memory. Only two donors were included in the study, so the extent to which the findings can be generalized is limited.

The CDR3 has 14 amino acids, counting the end cysteine and phenylalanine. Only the CDR3 part of the read is kept: 42 bases, read in frame from the first base. V is reduced by 0 bases and J by 6 bases, leaving a spacing of 12 bases between them. As encoded in the germline V gene (reference sequence), CDR1 is GTSNPN while CDR2 is SVGIG. TCR cDNA was made using 5'RACE template switching, a step that added a universal primer site and unique molecular identifiers. cDNA synthesis was primed from both the TCR alpha and TCR beta constant segments. Library amplification involved two PCR steps, and the second step added sample barcodes and sequencing adapters. Sequencing of libraries was done on Illumina HiSeq 2500 (2x100 bp) or NovaSeq (2x150 bp). The paper's data handling went like this. MIGEC was used to demultiplex reads and collapse the reads into UMI consensus sequences, and MiXCR was used for V(D)J alignment. Vaccine-responding clonotypes were defined with edgeR using replicate PBMC samples, requiring FDR below 0.01 and a log2 fold change above 5 up to day 15. Each bulk clonotype received a CD4 or CD8 identity based on whether the sequenced CD4 or CD8 repertoire contained that clonotype at higher abundance. Clonotypes enriched at least 10-fold in dextramer-positive over dextramer-negative fractions were defined as NS4B-specific, and CD4-biased clonotypes were excluded. TCRdb trimmed public reads at Q25 via fastp, called clones via MiXCR and kept in-frame beta chains. Every entry covers one CDR3 protein and lists the most common genes and DNA from its rows. What appears here as the V and J calls and clone size reflects TCRdb's work, not the paper's. For this sample there are about 85,000 distinct CDR3 sequences; approximately 12% appear just once. 20% to 25% of the sample is in the top ten clones.

Notes on this clonotype: Base qualities were left out, and no much larger clone turns up one base away.

In the paper's terms, the treatment or condition label means: live attenuated yellow fever vaccine strain. PBMCs were isolated from peripheral blood using a standard Ficoll-Paque protocol. Epitope-specific CD8 T cells were sorted with a dextramer loaded with the yellow fever NS4B epitope peptide, together with anti-CD3 and anti-CD8 staining. TriZol was used to extract RNA from bulk PBMCs, CD4 and CD8 fractions, and dextramer-positive and dextramer-negative fractions. This receptor was identified in a man aged 18-30 years who received the YFV17D yellow fever vaccine. The chain links TRBV30 with TRBJ2-1, with TRBD2 as a weak D call on 7 bases. The specimen was CD8+ T cells not binding an NS4B(214-222) dextramer, sorted from PBMCs, collected approximately 20 days after the first yellow fever vaccination. Reading the label with the study, this specimen's cell subset or site is: NS4B epitope dextramer-negative CD8 T cells. Here is the DNA: TGTGCCTGGAGTGTCGGGGGGCCAATCAATGAGCAGTTCTTC. It encodes CAWSVGGPINEQFF.